This T cell receptor beta chain was profiled in a study of identical twins. One entry per CDR3 protein results from TCRdb running MiXCR on the 5' RACE reads. The sample has some 690,000 distinct CDR3 sequences; approximately 21% are singletons. Regarding the study as a whole: Fewer insertions were carried by abundant cord blood beta clonotypes, but none was seen in memory repertoires. There was more out-of-frame TCR alpha sharing in monozygotic twins than models estimated.

Trimming stripped 5 bases from V and 3 bases from J, with 11 bases between. Germline CDR1 and CDR2: MNHNY and SVGAGI (reference sequence). CDR3 size: 13 residues. Healthy Caucasians supplied all donations. Worth noting for this clonotype: The target antigen is unknown.

This sample also appeared in a second study, on T cells expressing NK-cell markers. That paper states: CD8+ T cells in six donors included dominant NKG2C+ clonotypes at about 1.0-8%.

The sequencing sample was made of PBMCs. The chain combines TRBV6-6 with TRBJ2-7; TRBD2 might be the D (6 bases). This receptor was identified in a woman aged 18-29 years in good health. The CDR3 nucleotides are TGTGCCAGCAGTCCGAGGGGAGGCTACGAGCAGTACTTC. Translating gives CASSPRGGYEQYF.